The clone carrying this T cell receptor (beta chain) showed up many times. This entry is derived from a study of T cells in Graves' hyperthyroidism and ophthalmopathy. Using RNA transcripts as the source, TCR beta CDR3 regions were amplified. Researchers ran a first-round RT-PCR on the TCR CDR3 using the HTBI primer set. TCRdb called the multiplex PCR reads again in MiXCR, with one record for every CDR3 protein. The table lists roughly 660,000 distinct CDR3 sequences, around 16% of them singletons. The junction had 8 bases not matched to a gene; V was cut back by 2 bases and J by 10 bases. The length of the CDR3 is 14 residues. The V gene's germline CDR1 is LGHDT and CDR2 YNNKEL (reference sequence).

The receptor's source is a man aged 50 to 59 with Graves' hyperthyroidism. Sequenced: blood. The genes are TRBV3-1 and TRBJ2-1, with 7 positions matching TRBD2. CDR3 region: CASSQWGRDEEQFF. The CDR3 DNA is TGTGCCAGCAGCCAATGGGGGAGGGATGAAGAGCAGTTCTTC.